This T cell receptor beta chain stems from a study of OX40 agonist ivuxolimab in advanced cancers. Study-wide points: Part of the nonresponder group also had normalized T-cell clonal expansion that was low.

CDR3 length: 14 amino acids. The germline V gene encodes CDR1 MDHEN and CDR2 SYDVKM. V was trimmed by 4 bases and J by 5 bases, leaving 14 bases between them. Only in-frame clones appear in the TCRdb table, and some are missing; sequencing was by immunoSEQ multiplex PCR. The table includes about 20,000 clones, about two thirds detected once. Turning to this clone: Its antigen is as yet unknown.

The rearrangement uses TRBV28 and TRBJ1-2; D is undetermined. This TCR came from an adult with an advanced solid tumor such as melanoma, head and neck, liver or kidney cancer. The specimen was CD4+ or CD8+ T cells sorted from blood, collected in a trial of the OX40 agonist ivuxolimab. The CDR3 spells CASSSLDDGYGYTF. The CDR3 nucleotides read TGTGCCAGCAGTTCCCTCGACGATGGGTATGGCTACACCTTC.